The source of this T cell receptor (beta chain) is a study of glioma-infiltrating T cells. The sample holds many counts of this clonotype. As yet, its antigen is unknown. The iRepertoire nested amplicon-rescue multiplex PCR amplified TCR alpha and beta CDR3s from RNA. For one-step reverse transcription and amplification, roughly 95-400 ng of tissue mRNA or PBMC total RNA was used. TCRdb re-derived calls from the multiplex PCR reads in MiXCR, one entry per CDR3 protein. The data contain some 120,000 distinct CDR3 sequences, 20% to 25% of them singletons. Germline lookup yields CDR1 LGHDT and CDR2 YNNKEL (reference sequence). Trimming cost V 2 bases and J 1 base; bases outside gene matches: 4. CDR3 length: 17 amino acids. Notes on the study in general: Tissue-blood divergence was below expectation in non-neoplastic patients, above in gliomas. Tissue and blood shared very few CDR3 sequences.

The V gene is TRBV3-1, the J gene TRBJ2-2; 10 bases are shared with TRBD1. The source of this sequence is a human donor with low-grade glioma or glioblastoma, undergoing nonglioma brain surgery, or in good health (not recorded which). Sequenced material: glioma tissue, nonneoplastic brain tissue, or PBMCs (not recorded which). As DNA, the CDR3 is TGTGCCAGCAGCCAAAGGGACAGGGGACTGAACACCGGGGAGCTGTTTTTT. This encodes CASSQRDRGLNTGELFF.